The clone carrying this T cell receptor (beta chain) has more than one count but fewer than ten. The target antigen is unknown. These data come from a study of naive and memory T cell subsets. The study's findings and limits: TCR abundance followed a power law differing between naive and memory subsets.

The beta constant-region primer was an equimolar mix of two oligonucleotides covering TRBC1 and TRBC2. Via MiXCR, TCRdb re-called the UMI-ligation and nested PCR reads, giving one row per CDR3 protein. This table holds tens of thousands of distinct CDR3 sequences, about 6.5% found once. Per the germline V gene, CDR1 is GTSNPN and CDR2 is SVGIG (reference sequence). V shed 0 bases and J shed 1 base, with 13 bases lying between them. The CDR3 spans 15 residues. This receptor was identified in a human donor in good health. The sample taken for sequencing was central memory CD4+ T cells from blood. The genes are TRBV30 and TRBJ2-7, with D possibly matching TRBD2 (5 bases). For the CDR3, the DNA is TGTGCCTGGAGTGTACTGGGGAGTAGGTCCTACGAGCAGTACTTC. Protein: CAWSVLGSRSYEQYF. The whole variable domain, filled in from reference TRBV30 and TRBJ2-7, reads SQTIHQWPATLVQPVGSPLSLECTVEGTSNPNLYWYRQAAGRGLQLLFYSVGIGQISSEVPQNLSASRPQDRQFILSSKKLLLSDSGFYLCAWSVLGSRSYEQYFGPGTRLTVT.